This T cell receptor (beta chain) was profiled in a study of blood T cell repertoires in COVID-19. Overall study: PBMCs, B-cell-depleted T cells, or T cells provided the cDNA or gDNA that made up the material.

The protocol was immunoSEQ multiplex PCR, while the TCRdb copy is restricted to in-frame clones and leaves out a portion. The table includes approximately 300,000 clones, around 90% detected once. Germline V gives CDR1 SEHNR, CDR2 FQNEAQ (reference sequence). The V and J ends lost 11 bases and 5 bases respectively, with 16 bases between them. This CDR3 spans 13 amino acids. Researchers sorted participants into cohorts using their self-reported clinical history. The chain links TRBV7-9 to TRBJ2-1, with unresolved D. Material: PBMCs or T cells enriched from blood (not recorded which). The sequence came from a man between 60 and 70 years old who had recovered from COVID-19. The CDR3 DNA is TGTGCCGATGCGAGATCTCCTAACAATGAGCAGTTCTTC. It encodes CADARSPNNEQFF.